Below, 6 T cell receptor beta chains from the same sample are listed, as sequenced in a study of CD8 T cells in ankylosing spondylitis. TCRdb reprocessed the 5' RACE reads with MiXCR, giving one entry per CDR3 protein. This sample carries about 160,000 distinct CDR3 sequences, approximately 16% of them seen once, and the ten largest clones take about 7.8%. Sequencing was done on a sample of blood, either unsorted or a sorted T cell fraction (not recorded which). These receptor sequences come from a male donor with ankylosing spondylitis or in good health (not recorded which).

This clonotype was seen many times. V and J are TRBV20-1 and TRBJ2-1; D call uncertain. Trimming cost V 3 bases and J 10 bases, with 10 bases left between them. CDR1 is DFQATT, CDR2 SNEGSKA, per germline (reference sequence). The CDR3 has 11 amino acids. DNA for the CDR3: TGCAGTGCTAGTGGGGTTCGAGAGCAGTTCTTC. Protein product: CSASGVREQFF.

There are a few counts of this clonotype. V is TRBV5-1 and J is TRBJ1-4; 10 nucleotides align to TRBD1. In germline, CDR1 is SGHRS, CDR2 YFSETQ. There are 15 residues in the CDR3. Unmatched junction bases numbered 8, after V lost 2 bases and J lost 10 bases. The DNA for the CDR3 is TGCGCCAGCAGCTTCGCCGGGACAGGGGTAGTAAAACTGTTTTTT. It specifies CASSFAGTGVVKLFF.

This clonotype is medium-sized in the sample. For the CDR3, the DNA is TGCGCCAGCAGCTTGTCCCCTCTAGCGGGAGGGCGCAATGAGCAGTTCTTC. This gives the protein CASSLSPLAGGRNEQFF. J is TRBJ2-1 and V is TRBV5-1; the match to TRBD2 covers 12 bases. The trim removed 1 base at V and 6 bases at J, leaving 8 bases unmatched. Per germline, CDR1 SGHRS and CDR2 YFSETQ. The length of the CDR3 is 17 residues. The full variable domain, in which reference TRBV5-1 and TRBJ2-1 provide the parts outside the CDR3, is KAGVTQTPRYLIKTRGQQVTLSCSPISGHRSVSWYQQTPGQGLQFLFEYFSETQRNKGNFPGRFSGRQFSNSRSEMNVSTLELGDSALYLCASSLSPLAGGRNEQFFGPGTRLTVL.

This clonotype was detected only a few times. The V gene is TRBV2, the J gene TRBJ2-4; D gene unclear. V lost 3 bases, J lost 0 bases, and 6 bases lay in between. The CDR3 runs 14 residues. The germline CDR1 and CDR2 sequences are SNHLY and FYNNEI. The chain's CDR3 is CASSDEIAKNIQYF. For the CDR3, the DNA is TGTGCCAGCAGTGATGAGATAGCCAAAAACATTCAGTACTTC. The whole variable domain, remainder taken from reference TRBV2 and TRBJ2-4, is EPEVTQTPSHQVTQMGQEVILRCVPISNHLYFYWYRQILGQKVEFLVSFYNNEISEKSEIFDDQFSVERPDGSNFTLKIRSTKLEDSAMYFCASSDEIAKNIQYFGAGTRLSVL.

The chain has TRBV6-1 and TRBJ1-2; D gene unclear. V was pared by 4 bases and J by 4 bases, with 13 bases between. Per the germline V gene, CDR1 is MNHNS and CDR2 is SASEGT. This CDR3 spans 14 amino acids. The CDR3, as DNA: TGTGCCAGCAGTGCACCGGGAGCCGTCTATGGCTACACCTTC. It codes for CASSAPGAVYGYTF.

This clonotype was seen a few times. J is TRBJ2-7 and V is TRBV10-3, with TRBD2 matching 9 bases. The trim removed 2 bases at V and 2 bases at J, leaving 1 base unmatched. Looked up from germline, CDR1 is ENHRY and CDR2 is SYGVKD. The CDR3 extends over 14 amino acids. As DNA, the CDR3 is TGTGCCATCAGTGAGGGCGGGAGGGCCTACGAGCAGTACTTC. Its protein product is CAISEGGRAYEQYF.